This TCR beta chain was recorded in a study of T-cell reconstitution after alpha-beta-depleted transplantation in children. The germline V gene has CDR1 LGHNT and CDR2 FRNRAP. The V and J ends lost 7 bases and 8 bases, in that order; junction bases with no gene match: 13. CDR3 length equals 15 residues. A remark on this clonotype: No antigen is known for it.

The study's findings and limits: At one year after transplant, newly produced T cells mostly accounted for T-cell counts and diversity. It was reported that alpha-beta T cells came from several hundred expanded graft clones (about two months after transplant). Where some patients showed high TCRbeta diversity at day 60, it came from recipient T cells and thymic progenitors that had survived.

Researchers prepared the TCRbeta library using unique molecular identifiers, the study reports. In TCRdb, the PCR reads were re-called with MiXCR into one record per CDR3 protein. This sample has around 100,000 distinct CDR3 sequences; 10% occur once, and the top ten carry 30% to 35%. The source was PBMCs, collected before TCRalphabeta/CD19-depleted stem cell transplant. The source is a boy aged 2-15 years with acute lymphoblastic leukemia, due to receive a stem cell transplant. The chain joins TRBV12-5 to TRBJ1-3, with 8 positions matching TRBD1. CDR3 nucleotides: TGTGCTAGTGCTCCCCAGGGGGCAGGGGGATACACCATATATTTT. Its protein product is CASAPQGAGGYTIYF. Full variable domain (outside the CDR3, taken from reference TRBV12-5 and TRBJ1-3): DARVTQTPRHKVTEMGQEVTMRCQPILGHNTVFWYRQTMMQGLELLAYFRNRAPLDDSGMPKDRFSAEMPDATLATLKIQPSEPRDSAVYFCASAPQGAGGYTIYFGEGSWLTVV.